These T cell receptor beta chains were read from a single sample in a study of cytomegalovirus exposure and HLA in healthy donors. Assay used: immunoSEQ multiplex PCR; TCRdb lists only in-frame clones, some missing. The sample contains around 95,000 clones, under 80% of which appear only once. Sequenced material: PBMCs. All receptors come from a male donor in good health and CMV-seronegative. Both conserved end residues are part of each CDR3. The D gene is left open where the match is weak. Size values are once, few and many counts, or a class for expanded clones, and some rows have none.

>TRBV6-1|-|-|TRBJ1-5
TGTGCCAGCAGGGAAAGCGGCAATCAGCCCCAGCATTTT
CASRESGNQPQHF
>TRBV6-4|TRBD2|few|TRBJ2-3
TGTGCCAGCAGTGAGTCGAGCGGGGGAGCCACAGATACGCAGTATTTT
CASSESSGGATDTQYF
>TRBV4-2|-|-|TRBJ2-5
TGTGCCAGCAGCCAATCCCCAGGGGTAGGGACCCAGTACTTC
CASSQSPGVGTQYF
>TRBV10-3|TRBD1|-|TRBJ2-7
TGTGCCATCAGTGCCCGGGACAGGGGGATGAACGAGCAGTACTTC
CAISARDRGMNEQYF
>TRBV18|TRBD2|-|TRBJ2-2
TGTGCCAGCTCACCATCCGGGACTAGCGGGACAACCGGGGAGCTGTTTTTT
CASSPSGTSGTTGELFF
>TRBV7-2|TRBD1|-|TRBJ2-5
TGTGCCAGCAGTTCAGGACAGGGCGTTAGTGAGACCCAGTACTTC
CASSSGQGVSETQYF
>TRBV29-1|TRBD2|-|TRBJ2-3
TGCAGCGTTGAAGACCCTAGCGGAACAGATACGCAGTATTTT
CSVEDPSGTDTQYF
>TRBV28|-|-|TRBJ1-3
TGTGCCAGCATGACACCGGGGGGGCTCGACTCTGGAAACACCATATATTTT
CASMTPGGLDSGNTIYF
>TRBV5-1|TRBD1|-|TRBJ2-5
TGCGCCAGCAGCACCAAAGGGGGCTGGCAGGAGACCCAGTACTTC
CASSTKGGWQETQYF
>TRBV28|TRBD1|-|TRBJ1-1
TGTGCCAGCAGTTCCTTTAGAACTGCCGGGACAGGGATAACTGAAGCTTTCTTT
CASSSFRTAGTGITEAFF
>TRBV30|-|-|TRBJ2-7
TGTGCCTGGAGTGTGGAGGGCTACGAGCAGTACTTC
CAWSVEGYEQYF
>TRBV30|-|-|TRBJ1-1
TGTGCCTGGGGACAAACTACCGGGACTGCGAATTCCGAAGCTTTCTTT
CAWGQTTGTANSEAFF
>TRBV6-6|-|few|TRBJ1-5
TGTGCCAGCACCCCCTTCAAAGGCGAGGTAAATCAGCCCCAGCATTTT
CASTPFKGEVNQPQHF
>TRBV6-1|-|-|TRBJ2-7
TGTGCCAGCACTACGCAGGGCCCCGTTCAGTACTTC
CASTTQGPVQYF
>TRBV5-4|-|-|TRBJ1-1
TGTGCCAGCAGCTTGGTTGGGGAGATGAACACTGAAGCTTTCTTT
CASSLVGEMNTEAFF
>TRBV5-4|-|-|TRBJ2-5
TGTGCCAGCAACCCTCCGGGGAGACACCAAGAGACCCAGTACTTC
CASNPPGRHQETQYF
>TRBV28|-|-|TRBJ1-3
TGTGCCAGCAGTTCTCAGGGGCAAGGAAACACCATATATTTT
CASSSQGQGNTIYF
>TRBV6-6|-|-|TRBJ1-5
TGTGCCAGCAGTCCGGGGACAAAAGGTCAGCCCCAGCATTTT
CASSPGTKGQPQHF
>TRBV4-1|-|-|TRBJ2-6
TGCGCCAGCAGCCAAGAAAAGGCGCCCGCGGGAGGGGCCAACGTCCTGACTTTC
CASSQEKAPAGGANVLTF
>TRBV15|-|-|TRBJ2-1
TGTGCCACCAGCAGGAGCGGTGATTCGCGGTACAATGAGCAGTTCTTC
CATSRSGDSRYNEQFF
>TRBV10-3|-|-|TRBJ2-7
TGTGCCATCAGTGAACTCCAGGGGGGCCTATCCGAGCAGTACTTC
CAISELQGGLSEQYF
>TRBV27|-|-|TRBJ2-7
TGTGCCAGCAGTCCCTCCCGAGGACAGTCGGGGCAGTACTTC
CASSPSRGQSGQYF